Following are 18 T cell receptor beta chains from one sample sequenced in a study of OX40 agonist ivuxolimab in advanced cancers. Assay used: immunoSEQ multiplex PCR; TCRdb lists only in-frame clones, some missing. This table holds around 80,000 clones, about 80% found once. The sample here was CD4+ or CD8+ T cells sorted from blood, taken in a trial of the OX40 agonist ivuxolimab. The receptors originated from an adult with an advanced solid tumor such as melanoma, head and neck, liver or kidney cancer.

The chain is built from TRBV28 and TRBJ2-2; 7 bases align to TRBD1. Trimming at V came to 3 bases and at J to 5 bases, leaving 12 bases not matched to a gene. The CDR3 covers 17 residues. CDR1 is MDHEN, CDR2 SYDVKM, per germline. In DNA, the CDR3 is TGTGCCAGCAGTTTTACAGGGGTTCCGGGCGGAACCGGGGAGCTGTTTTTT. Its translation: CASSFTGVPGGTGELFF.

This rearrangement joins TRBV11-2 to TRBJ2-2, with D perhaps TRBD2 (5 bases). The CDR3 spans 16 residues. Germline CDR1 reads SGHAT; CDR2 reads FQNNGV. The V gene lost 5 bases and the J gene lost 5 bases, with 18 bases spanning the gap. CDR3 residues: CASSPRGAIGTGELFF. CDR3 coding DNA: TGTGCCAGCAGCCCCCGGGGAGCGATAGGGACCGGGGAGCTGTTTTTT.

J is TRBJ2-3 and V is TRBV19; 8 nucleotides line up with TRBD1. The CDR3 consists of 14 residues. V gave up 4 bases and J gave up 4 bases; unmatched junction bases: 4. Germline-derived CDR1 and CDR2 are LNHDA and SQIVND (reference sequence). CDR3 bases: TGTGCCAGTAGTAGCGACAGGGGCGCAGATACGCAGTATTTT. It translates to CASSSDRGADTQYF.

The chain is built from TRBV28 and TRBJ2-3; tentatively, D is TRBD2 (5 bases). The length of the CDR3 is 16 residues. Germline V gene lookup returns CDR1 MDHEN and CDR2 SYDVKM. Deletions cut 7 bases from V and 4 bases from J, with 21 bases between. The CDR3 here is CASTHGGWEPADTQYF. The DNA for the CDR3 is TGTGCCAGCACCCATGGTGGGTGGGAGCCGGCAGATACGCAGTATTTT. Full variable domain (outside the CDR3, taken from reference TRBV28 and TRBJ2-3): DVKVTQSSRYLVKRTGEKVFLECVQDMDHENMFWYRQDPGLGLRLIYFSYDVKMKEKGDIPEGYSVSREKKERFSLILESASTNQTSMYLCASTHGGWEPADTQYFGPGTRLTVL.

The chain carries TRBV7-2 and TRBJ2-7, with 7 nucleotides matching TRBD2. The germline gives CDR1 SGHTA, CDR2 FQGNSA. The CDR3 length is 15 residues. Trimming cost V 5 bases and J 7 bases; bases outside gene matches: 14. The CDR3 loop is CASSPGGGIPLEQYF. In DNA form, the CDR3 reads TGTGCCAGCAGCCCGGGGGGAGGAATTCCCCTAGAGCAGTACTTC. Full variable domain (rest looked up from reference TRBV7-2 and TRBJ2-7): GAGVSQSPSNKVTEKGKDVELRCDPISGHTALYWYRQSLGQGLEFLIYFQGNSAPDKSGLPSDRFSAERTGGSVSTLTIQRTQQEDSAVYLCASSPGGGIPLEQYFGPGTRLTVT.

The chain joins TRBV6-1 to TRBJ1-5; 7 bases are shared with TRBD1. The CDR3 has 18 amino acids. Germline CDR1 reads MNHNS; CDR2 reads SASEGT. J was trimmed by 0 bases and V by 2 bases; bases with no gene match: 10. The CDR3 DNA is TGTGCCAGCAGTGAATCCAACAGGGGCCAAATTAGCAATCAGCCCCAGCATTTT. As protein: CASSESNRGQISNQPQHF.

The genes are TRBV28 and TRBJ2-7; 9 positions match TRBD1. V shed 3 bases and J 6 bases; nucleotides not matched to a gene: 6. This CDR3 has 14 residues. CDR1 is MDHEN, CDR2 SYDVKM, per germline. The CDR3 bases are TGTGCCAGCAGTTTGCCCTCGGACAGGGGCGAGCAGTACTTC. The encoded protein is CASSLPSDRGEQYF.

This chain joins TRBV10-2 and TRBJ2-7; 11 bases are a match to TRBD2. V was pared by 6 bases and J by 4 bases, with 2 bases of the junction left unmatched. The CDR3 length is 13 residues. The germline V gene has CDR1 WSHSY and CDR2 SAAADI. The CDR3 protein is CASRLAGGYEQYF. CDR3 nucleotide sequence: TGCGCCAGCAGGCTAGCGGGAGGTTACGAGCAGTACTTC.

This chain joins TRBV7-8 and TRBJ1-2, with 7 bases lining up with TRBD1. Germline trimming cut 5 bases from V and 5 bases from J; bases unmatched to any gene: 5. Germline-derived CDR1 and CDR2 are SGHVS and FQNEAQ. There are 13 residues in the CDR3. The chain's CDR3 is CASSKGQTYGYTF. For the CDR3, the DNA is TGTGCCAGCAGCAAGGGACAGACGTATGGCTACACCTTC.

The chain recombines TRBV7-9 with TRBJ1-1; TRBD1 is a possible D gene (6 bases). The CDR3 has 14 residues. Germline CDR1 SEHNR, CDR2 FQNEAQ (reference sequence). Between the trimmed V and J ends, which lost 1 base and 7 bases, there was a span of 13 bases. Here the CDR3 DNA reads TGTGCCAGCAGCTTAGAGGGGGGGCATAGTGAAGCTTTCTTT. Its protein is CASSLEGGHSEAFF.

The chain links TRBV7-2 to TRBJ2-1; D call uncertain. V was clipped by 4 bases and J by 8 bases, with 15 bases between them. Per germline, CDR1 SGHTA and CDR2 FQGNSA. The CDR3 totals 14 residues. The CDR3 sequence: CASSSWARSDEQFF. In DNA form, the CDR3 reads TGTGCCAGCAGCTCCTGGGCAAGGAGCGATGAGCAGTTCTTC.

This CDR3 reads CASSTPRTGRDGELFF. The CDR3 DNA follows: TGTGCCAGTAGTACCCCCCGGACAGGCCGGGACGGGGAGCTGTTTTTT. V and J are TRBV19 and TRBJ2-2; 7 nucleotides align to TRBD1. The CDR3 runs 16 residues. After removal of 4 bases from V and 7 bases from J, the junction contained 12 bases not matched to a gene. The V gene's germline CDR1 is LNHDA and CDR2 SQIVND (reference sequence).

The chain couples TRBV5-1 to TRBJ1-1, with D perhaps matching TRBD1 (5 bases). This CDR3 region has 14 residues. The germline V gene encodes CDR1 SGHRS and CDR2 YFSETQ. V was trimmed by 4 bases and J by 1 base, leaving 11 bases between them. CDR3 loop: CASSLSGKNTEAFF. For the CDR3, the DNA is TGCGCCAGCAGCCTATCAGGGAAGAACACTGAAGCTTTCTTT.

CDR3 sequence (DNA): TGTGCCAGCAGCCGCCGGGACAAGTACAATGAGCAGTTCTTC. It translates to CASSRRDKYNEQFF. V is TRBV7-2 and J is TRBJ2-1; D perhaps matches TRBD1 (6 bases). From germline, CDR1 is SGHTA and CDR2 FQGNSA. Trimming removed 5 bases from V and 4 bases from J, with 12 bases in between. The CDR3 length is 14 residues.

Details on this clone: A much larger clone differs from this one at a single base, so this may be a read error. This rearrangement joins TRBV12-1 to TRBJ1-1; the table names TRBD1, a call not compared with the DNA. TRBV12-1 is deemed a pseudogene. This CDR3 spans 14 amino acids. The CDR3 spells CASSEDRGDTEAFF. CDR3 bases: TGTGCCAGCAGCGAGGACAGGGGGGACACTGAAGCTTTCTTT.

This chain joins TRBV19 and TRBJ2-5, with D unclear. The CDR3 contains 13 residues. Trimming pared 1 base from V and 5 bases from J, leaving 8 bases between. Germline CDR1 is LNHDA and CDR2 is SQIVND (reference sequence). CDR3 DNA: TGTGCCAGTAGTATAGCCCGGTCGGAGACCCAGTACTTC. Residues: CASSIARSETQYF. Combining the CDR3 with reference TRBV19 and TRBJ2-5 gives the whole variable domain DGGITQSPKYLFRKEGQNVTLSCEQNLNHDAMYWYRQDPGQGLRLIYYSQIVNDFQKGDIAEGYSVSREKKESFPLTVTSAQKNPTAFYLCASSIARSETQYFGPGTRLLVL.

The genes are TRBV19 and TRBJ1-2; possibly TRBD1 for D (6 bases). CDR1 and CDR2 (germline): LNHDA, SQIVND (reference sequence). The CDR3 is 15 amino acids. With 2 bases removed from V and 5 bases from J, the gap between germline ends came to 15 bases. The CDR3 protein is CASSISLGGRYGYTF. DNA for the CDR3: TGTGCCAGTAGTATATCATTGGGGGGCCGATATGGCTACACCTTC.

This clone showed up just once. The rearrangement links TRBV27 to TRBJ2-6, with D perhaps TRBD1 (5 bases). CDR1 and CDR2 (germline): MNHEY, SMNVEV (reference sequence). The CDR3 spans 13 residues. Deletions cut 5 bases from V and 7 bases from J, with 9 bases between. The DNA for the CDR3 is TGTGCCAGCAGTCTGCAGGGAGCCAACGTCCTGACTTTC. Residues: CASSLQGANVLTF.